This T cell receptor beta chain derives from a study of T cells expressing NK-cell markers. TCRdb re-called the 5' RACE reads and catalogs CDR3 proteins one per entry, DNA excluded. Its clone listing holds a few hundred thousand distinct CDR3 sequences. The CDR3 consists of 15 residues. Germline CDR1 SGDLS, CDR2 YYNGEE. This clonotype originated in a man aged 18-69 years in good health. The sequenced material came from blood T cells: a sorted CD56 or NKG2C T cell subset, CD4+ or CD8+ T cells, or bulk PBMC T cells (not recorded which). J is TRBJ2-1 and V is TRBV9; TCRdb's D call, TRBD2, is unchecked because there is no DNA. CDR3 amino acids: CASSPLAGGRNEQFF.